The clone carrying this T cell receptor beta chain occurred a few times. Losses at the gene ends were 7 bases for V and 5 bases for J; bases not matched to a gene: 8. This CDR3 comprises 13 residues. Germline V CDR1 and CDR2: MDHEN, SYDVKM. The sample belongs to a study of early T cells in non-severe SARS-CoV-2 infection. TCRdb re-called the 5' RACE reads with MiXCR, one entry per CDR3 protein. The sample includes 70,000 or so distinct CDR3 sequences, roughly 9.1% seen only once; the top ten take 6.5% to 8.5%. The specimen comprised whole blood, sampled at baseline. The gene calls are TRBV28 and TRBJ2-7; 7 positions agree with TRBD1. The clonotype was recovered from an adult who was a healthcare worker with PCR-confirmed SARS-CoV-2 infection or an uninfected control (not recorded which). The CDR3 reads CASNKGAMDEQYF. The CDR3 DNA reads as TGTGCCAGCAACAAGGGGGCAATGGACGAGCAGTACTTC. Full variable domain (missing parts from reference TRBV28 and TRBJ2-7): DVKVTQSSRYLVKRTGEKVFLECVQDMDHENMFWYRQDPGLGLRLIYFSYDVKMKEKGDIPEGYSVSREKKERFSLILESASTNQTSMYLCASNKGAMDEQYFGPGTRLTVT.